This record concerns one TCR beta chain sequence. Antigen: not known. This specimen belongs to a study of tumor-infiltrating lymphocytes in primary liver carcinoma. Study context: The patients comprised men and women between the ages of 30 and 69 years. Study findings and constraints: Blood's top-250-clone fraction was significantly lower than that of tumors (p = 0.039). Less overlap was seen in tumor-adjacent and tumor-blood pairs than in tumor region pairs.

Researchers generated TCR beta cDNA from approximately 0.55 ug of total RNA, relying on a constant-region primer. Researchers made the TCR beta libraries by running three nested multiplex PCR rounds with slightly modified ARM-PCR. PCR rounds one and two used TRBV1-TRBV30 forward primers with a C-beta reverse primer for roughly 10 cycles each. TCRdb ran MiXCR on the multiplex PCR reads and lists one entry per CDR3 protein. The table records 320,000 or so distinct CDR3 sequences, roughly two thirds of them present only once. The source of the blood RNA was unsorted whole blood, and germline DNA was extracted as well. CDR1 and CDR2 (germline): SEHNR, FQNEAQ (reference sequence). The CDR3 is 13 amino acids. Trimming removed 4 bases at V and 5 bases at J, with 8 bases between.

V and J are TRBV7-9 and TRBJ1-4, with D hard to call. Sequenced input: peripheral blood. The TCR originated in a middle-aged man with primary liver carcinoma and hepatitis B virus infection. The CDR3 nucleotides read TGTGCCAGCAGCTCTTGGGCCAATGAAAAACTGTTTTTT. This codes for CASSSWANEKLFF.